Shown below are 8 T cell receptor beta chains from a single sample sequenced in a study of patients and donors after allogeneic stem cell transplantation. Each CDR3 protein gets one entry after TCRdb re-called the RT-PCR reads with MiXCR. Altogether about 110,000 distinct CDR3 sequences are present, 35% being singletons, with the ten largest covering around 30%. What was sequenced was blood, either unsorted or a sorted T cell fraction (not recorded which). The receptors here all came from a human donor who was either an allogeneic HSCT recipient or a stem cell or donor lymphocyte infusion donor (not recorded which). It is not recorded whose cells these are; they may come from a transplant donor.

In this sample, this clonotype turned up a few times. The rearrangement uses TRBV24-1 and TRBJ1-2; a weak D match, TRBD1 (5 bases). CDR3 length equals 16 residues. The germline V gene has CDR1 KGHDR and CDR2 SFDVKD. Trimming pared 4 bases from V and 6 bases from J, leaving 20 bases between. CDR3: CATSDPQAANGDGYTF. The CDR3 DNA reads TGTGCCACCAGTGACCCACAGGCGGCCAACGGAGATGGCTACACCTTC.

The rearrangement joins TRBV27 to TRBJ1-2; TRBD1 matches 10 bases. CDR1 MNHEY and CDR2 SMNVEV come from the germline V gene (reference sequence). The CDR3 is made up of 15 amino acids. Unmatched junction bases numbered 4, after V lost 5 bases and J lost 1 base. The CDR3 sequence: CASSPGTGVNYGYTF. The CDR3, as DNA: TGTGCCAGCAGTCCCGGGACAGGGGTTAACTATGGCTACACCTTC.

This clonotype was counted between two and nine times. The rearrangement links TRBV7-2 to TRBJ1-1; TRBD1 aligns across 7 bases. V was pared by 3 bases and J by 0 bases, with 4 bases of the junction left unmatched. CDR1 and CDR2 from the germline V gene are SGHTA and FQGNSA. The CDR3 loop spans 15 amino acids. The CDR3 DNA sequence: TGTGCCAGCAGCTTTACAGGGGCCCTGAACACTGAAGCTTTCTTT. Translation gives CASSFTGALNTEAFF.

CDR3 in DNA: TGCAGCGCCCGACCCGACAGTACCTACGAGCAGTACTTC. Its translation is CSARPDSTYEQYF. The chain joins TRBV29-1 to TRBJ2-7, with D possibly being TRBD1 (5 bases). The V gene lost 7 bases and the J gene lost 2 bases, with 15 bases spanning the gap. CDR1 SQVTM and CDR2 ANQGSEA come from the germline V gene. The CDR3 runs to 13 residues.

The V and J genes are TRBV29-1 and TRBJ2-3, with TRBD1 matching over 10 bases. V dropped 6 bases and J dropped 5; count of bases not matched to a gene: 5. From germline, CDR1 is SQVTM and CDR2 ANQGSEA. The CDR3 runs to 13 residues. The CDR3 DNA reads TGCAGCGTCCGGGACAGGGGTAGAGATACGCAGTATTTT. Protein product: CSVRDRGRDTQYF.

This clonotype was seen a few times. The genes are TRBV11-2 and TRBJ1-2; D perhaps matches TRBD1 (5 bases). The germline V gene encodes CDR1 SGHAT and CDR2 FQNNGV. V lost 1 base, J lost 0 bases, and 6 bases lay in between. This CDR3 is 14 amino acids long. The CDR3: CASSLGGTNYGYTF. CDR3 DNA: TGTGCCAGCAGCTTAGGGGGGACTAACTATGGCTACACCTTC.

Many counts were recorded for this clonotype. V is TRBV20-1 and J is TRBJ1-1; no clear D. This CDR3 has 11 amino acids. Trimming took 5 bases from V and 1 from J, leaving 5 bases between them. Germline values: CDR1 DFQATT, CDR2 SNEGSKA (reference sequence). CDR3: CSARSNTEAFF. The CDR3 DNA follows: TGCAGTGCTCGATCGAACACTGAAGCTTTCTTT.

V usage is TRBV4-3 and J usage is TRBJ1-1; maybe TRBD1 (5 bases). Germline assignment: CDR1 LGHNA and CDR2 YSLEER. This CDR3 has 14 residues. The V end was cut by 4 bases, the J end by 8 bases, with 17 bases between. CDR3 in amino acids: CASSPRPSWGEAFF. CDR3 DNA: TGCGCCAGCAGCCCAAGACCCTCTTGGGGGGAAGCTTTCTTT.